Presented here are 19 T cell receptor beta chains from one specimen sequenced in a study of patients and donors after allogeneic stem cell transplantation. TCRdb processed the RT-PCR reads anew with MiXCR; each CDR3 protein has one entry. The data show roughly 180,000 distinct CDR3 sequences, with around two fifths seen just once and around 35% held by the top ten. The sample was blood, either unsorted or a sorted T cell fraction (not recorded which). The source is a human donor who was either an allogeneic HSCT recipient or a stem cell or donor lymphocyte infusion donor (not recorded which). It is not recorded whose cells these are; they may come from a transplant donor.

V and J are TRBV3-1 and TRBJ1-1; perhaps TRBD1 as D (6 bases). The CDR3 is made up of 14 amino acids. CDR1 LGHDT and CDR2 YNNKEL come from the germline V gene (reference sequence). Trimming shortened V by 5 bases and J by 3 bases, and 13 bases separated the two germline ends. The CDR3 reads CASSYRAGDTEAFF. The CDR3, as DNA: TGTGCCAGCAGCTACAGGGCCGGGGACACTGAAGCTTTCTTT.

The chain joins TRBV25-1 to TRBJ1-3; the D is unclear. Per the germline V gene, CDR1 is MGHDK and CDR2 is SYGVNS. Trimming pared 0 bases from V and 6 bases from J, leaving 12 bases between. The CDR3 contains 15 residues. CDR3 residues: CASSEYGPRENTIYF. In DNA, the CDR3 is TGTGCCAGCAGTGAATATGGGCCGCGGGAAAACACCATATATTTT.

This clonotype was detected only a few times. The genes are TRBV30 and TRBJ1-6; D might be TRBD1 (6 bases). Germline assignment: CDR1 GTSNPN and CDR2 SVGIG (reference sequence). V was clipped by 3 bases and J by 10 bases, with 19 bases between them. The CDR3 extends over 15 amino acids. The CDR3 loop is CAWSAQQGGGSPLHF. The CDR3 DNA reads TGTGCCTGGAGCGCACAACAGGGCGGCGGGTCACCCCTCCACTTT.

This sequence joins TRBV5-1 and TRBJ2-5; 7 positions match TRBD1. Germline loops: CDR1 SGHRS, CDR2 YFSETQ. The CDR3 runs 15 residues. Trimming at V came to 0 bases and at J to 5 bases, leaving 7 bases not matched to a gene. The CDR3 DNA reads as TGCGCCAGCAGCTTGGGAGACAGGGATAAGGAGACCCAGTACTTC. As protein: CASSLGDRDKETQYF.

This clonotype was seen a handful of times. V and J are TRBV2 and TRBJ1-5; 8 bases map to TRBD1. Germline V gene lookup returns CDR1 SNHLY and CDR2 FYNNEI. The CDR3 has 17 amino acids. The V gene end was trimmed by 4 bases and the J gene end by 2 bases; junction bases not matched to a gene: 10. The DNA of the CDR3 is TGTGCCAGCAGTGCTGACAGGGGCCGAGGAGGCAATCAGCCCCAGCATTTT. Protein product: CASSADRGRGGNQPQHF.

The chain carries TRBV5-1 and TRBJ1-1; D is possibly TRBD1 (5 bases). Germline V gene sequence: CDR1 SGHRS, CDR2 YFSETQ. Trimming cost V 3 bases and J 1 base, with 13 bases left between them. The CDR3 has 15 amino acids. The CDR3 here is CASSWTSGTNTEAFF. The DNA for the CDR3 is TGCGCCAGCAGCTGGACTTCCGGGACGAACACTGAAGCTTTCTTT.

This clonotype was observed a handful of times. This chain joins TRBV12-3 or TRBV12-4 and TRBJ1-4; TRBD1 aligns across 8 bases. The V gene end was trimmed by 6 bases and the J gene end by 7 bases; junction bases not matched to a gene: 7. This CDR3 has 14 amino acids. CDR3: CASSPAGGREKLFF. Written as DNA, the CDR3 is TGTGCCAGCAGCCCGGCAGGGGGCCGTGAAAAACTGTTTTTT.

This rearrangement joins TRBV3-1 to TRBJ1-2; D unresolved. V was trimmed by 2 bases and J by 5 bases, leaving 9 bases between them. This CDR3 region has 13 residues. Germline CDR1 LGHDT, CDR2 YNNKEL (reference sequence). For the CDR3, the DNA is TGTGCCAGCAGCCAAACGTGGAGTTATGGCTACACCTTC. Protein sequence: CASSQTWSYGYTF.

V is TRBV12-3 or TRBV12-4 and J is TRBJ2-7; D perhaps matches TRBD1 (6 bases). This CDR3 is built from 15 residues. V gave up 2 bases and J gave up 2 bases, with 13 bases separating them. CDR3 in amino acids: CASSLSLQGPYEQYF. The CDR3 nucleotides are TGTGCCAGCAGTTTAAGCTTGCAGGGGCCCTACGAGCAGTACTTC.

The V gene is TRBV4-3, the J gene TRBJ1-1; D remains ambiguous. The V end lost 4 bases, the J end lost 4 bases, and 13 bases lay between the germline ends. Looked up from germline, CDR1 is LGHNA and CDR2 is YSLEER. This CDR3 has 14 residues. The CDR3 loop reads CASSPSDPGTEAFF. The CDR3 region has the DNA TGCGCCAGCAGCCCCTCGGACCCAGGCACTGAAGCTTTCTTT.

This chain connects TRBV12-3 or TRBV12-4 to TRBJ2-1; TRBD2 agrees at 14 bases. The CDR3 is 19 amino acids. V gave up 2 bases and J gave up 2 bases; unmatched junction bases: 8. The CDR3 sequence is CASSLRGLAGVITYNEQFF. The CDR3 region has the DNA TGTGCCAGCAGTTTAAGGGGACTAGCGGGAGTTATTACCTACAATGAGCAGTTCTTC.

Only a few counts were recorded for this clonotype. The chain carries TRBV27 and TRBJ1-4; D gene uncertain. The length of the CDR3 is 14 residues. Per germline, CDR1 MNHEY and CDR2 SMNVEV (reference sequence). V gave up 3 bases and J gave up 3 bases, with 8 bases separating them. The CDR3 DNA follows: TGTGCCAGCAGTTTTACACGGCCTAATGAAAAACTGTTTTTT. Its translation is CASSFTRPNEKLFF.

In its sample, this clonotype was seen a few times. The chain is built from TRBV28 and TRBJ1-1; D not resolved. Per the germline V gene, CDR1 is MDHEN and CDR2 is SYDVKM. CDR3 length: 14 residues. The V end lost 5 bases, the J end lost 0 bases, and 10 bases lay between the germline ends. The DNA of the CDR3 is TGTGCCAGCAGTCAAACGACCGTGAACACTGAAGCTTTCTTT. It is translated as CASSQTTVNTEAFF.

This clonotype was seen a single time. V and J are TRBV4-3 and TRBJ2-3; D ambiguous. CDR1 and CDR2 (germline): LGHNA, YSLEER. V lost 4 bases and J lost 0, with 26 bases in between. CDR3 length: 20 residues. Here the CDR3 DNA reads TGCGCCAGCAGCCGAAAAACCCCCTTTTACGGGCGGTTCAGCACAGATACGCAGTATTTT. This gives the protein CASSRKTPFYGRFSTDTQYF.

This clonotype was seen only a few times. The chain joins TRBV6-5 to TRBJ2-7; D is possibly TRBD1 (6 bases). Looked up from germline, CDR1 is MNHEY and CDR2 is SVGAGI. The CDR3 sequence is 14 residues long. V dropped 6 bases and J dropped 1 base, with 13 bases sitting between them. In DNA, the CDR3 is TGTGCCAGCAGATACCGACAGGAATCCTACGAGCAGTACTTC. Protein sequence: CASRYRQESYEQYF.

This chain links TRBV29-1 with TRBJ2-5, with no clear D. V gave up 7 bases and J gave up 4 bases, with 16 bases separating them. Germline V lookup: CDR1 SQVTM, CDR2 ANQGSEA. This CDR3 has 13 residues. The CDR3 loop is CSGDSIIGETQYF. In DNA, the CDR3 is TGCAGCGGGGATAGCATAATTGGAGAGACCCAGTACTTC.

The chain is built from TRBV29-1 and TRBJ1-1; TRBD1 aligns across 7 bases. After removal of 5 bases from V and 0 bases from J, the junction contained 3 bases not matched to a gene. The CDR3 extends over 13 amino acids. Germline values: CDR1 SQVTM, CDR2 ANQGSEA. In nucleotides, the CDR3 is TGCAGCGTTCCCGGGACAGTGAACACTGAAGCTTTCTTT. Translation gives CSVPGTVNTEAFF. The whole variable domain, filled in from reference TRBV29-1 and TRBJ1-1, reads SAVISQKPSRDICQRGTSLTIQCQVDSQVTMMFWYRQQPGQSLTLIATANQGSEATYESGFVIDKFPISRPNLTFSTLTVSNMSPEDSSIYLCSVPGTVNTEAFFGQGTRLTVV.

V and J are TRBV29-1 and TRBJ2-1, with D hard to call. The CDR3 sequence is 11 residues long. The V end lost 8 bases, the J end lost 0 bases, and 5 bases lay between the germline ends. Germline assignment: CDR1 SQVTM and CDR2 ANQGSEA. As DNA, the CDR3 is TGCAGCTTGAGCTCCTACAATGAGCAGTTCTTC. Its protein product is CSLSSYNEQFF.

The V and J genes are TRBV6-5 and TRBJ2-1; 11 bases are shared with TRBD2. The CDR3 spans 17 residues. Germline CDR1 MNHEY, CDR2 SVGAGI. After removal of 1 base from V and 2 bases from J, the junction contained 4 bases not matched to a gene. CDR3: CASSYFTGLAAYNEQFF. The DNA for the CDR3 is TGTGCCAGCAGTTACTTCACGGGACTAGCGGCCTACAATGAGCAGTTCTTC.